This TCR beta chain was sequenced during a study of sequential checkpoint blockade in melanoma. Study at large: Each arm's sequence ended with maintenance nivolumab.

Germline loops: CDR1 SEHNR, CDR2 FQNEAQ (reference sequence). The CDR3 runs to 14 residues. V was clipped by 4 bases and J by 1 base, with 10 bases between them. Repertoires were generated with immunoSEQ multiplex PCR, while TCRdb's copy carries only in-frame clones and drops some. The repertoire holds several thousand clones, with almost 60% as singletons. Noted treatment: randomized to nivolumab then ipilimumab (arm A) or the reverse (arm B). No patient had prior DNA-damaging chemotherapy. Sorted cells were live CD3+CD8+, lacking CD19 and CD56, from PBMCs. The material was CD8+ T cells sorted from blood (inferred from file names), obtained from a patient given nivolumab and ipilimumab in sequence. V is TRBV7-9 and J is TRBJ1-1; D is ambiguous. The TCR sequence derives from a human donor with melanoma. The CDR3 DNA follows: TGTGCCAGCAGCTCCCCCGCAGAGAACACTGAAGCTTTCTTT. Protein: CASSSPAENTEAFF.